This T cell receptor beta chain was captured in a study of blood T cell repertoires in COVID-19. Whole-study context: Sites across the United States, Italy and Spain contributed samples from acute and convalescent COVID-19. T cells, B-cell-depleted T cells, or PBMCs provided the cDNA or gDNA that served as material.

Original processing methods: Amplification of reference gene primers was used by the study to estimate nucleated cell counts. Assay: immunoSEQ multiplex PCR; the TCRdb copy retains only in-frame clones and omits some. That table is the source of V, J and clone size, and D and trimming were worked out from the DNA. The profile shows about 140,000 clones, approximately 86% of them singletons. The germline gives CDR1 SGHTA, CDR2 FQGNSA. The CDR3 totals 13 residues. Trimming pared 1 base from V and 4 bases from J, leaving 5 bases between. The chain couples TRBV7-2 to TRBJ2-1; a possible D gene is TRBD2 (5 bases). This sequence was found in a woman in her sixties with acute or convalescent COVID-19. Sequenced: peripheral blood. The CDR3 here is CASSLGRYNEQFF. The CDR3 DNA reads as TGTGCCAGCAGCTTAGGGAGGTACAATGAGCAGTTCTTC.